These 23 T cell receptor beta chains came from one sample sequenced in a study of blood T cell repertoires in COVID-19. Using immunoSEQ multiplex PCR, the repertoire was profiled, and TCRdb retains in-frame clones only, with some absent. The table records under 300,000 clones, about 91% of them present only once. Source material: peripheral blood. The receptors originated from a woman in her thirties or forties who had recovered from COVID-19.

The chain combines TRBV5-6 with TRBJ2-5, with TRBD2 matching 12 bases. Germline assignment: CDR1 SGHDT and CDR2 YYEEEE. V shed 6 bases, J shed 3 bases, and the junction held 6 bases outside the gene matches. The length of the CDR3 is 15 residues. In DNA, the CDR3 is TGTGCCAGCACCGAAGGACTAGCGGGGAAAGAGACCCAGTACTTC. Translated: CASTEGLAGKETQYF. Full variable domain (outside the CDR3, taken from reference TRBV5-6 and TRBJ2-5): DAGVTQSPTHLIKTRGQQVTLRCSPKSGHDTVSWYQQALGQGPQFIFQYYEEEERQRGNFPDRFSGHQFPNYSSELNVNALLLGDSALYLCASTEGLAGKETQYFGPGTRLLVL.

A single count supports this clone. This sequence joins TRBV28 and TRBJ2-5, with 11 bases that match TRBD2. Looked up from germline, CDR1 is MDHEN and CDR2 is SYDVKM. J gave up 6 bases and V 10 bases, and 13 bases lay outside the gene matches. The CDR3 contains 15 residues. The CDR3 DNA reads as TGTGCCACTCTAGCGATTAGCGGGGGGGCGAAGACCCAGTACTTC. This sequence encodes CATLAISGGAKTQYF.

The chain uses TRBV12-2 and TRBJ2-5; the table's D gene call, TRBD2, was not cross checked with the DNA. TRBV12-2 is assigned pseudogene status. This CDR3 region has 12 residues. CDR3 sequence: CASRSGTVLQYF. The CDR3 nucleotides read TGTGCAAGTCGCTCCGGGACTGTACTCCAGTACTTC.

V and J are TRBV28 and TRBJ1-1; D is undetermined. The CDR3 has 14 amino acids. Germline V gene data show CDR1 as MDHEN and CDR2 as SYDVKM. V was cut by 6 bases and J by 0 bases, with 11 bases left in between. CDR3 coding DNA: TGTGCCAGCAGGATGGGAGACATGAACACTGAAGCTTTCTTT. This sequence encodes CASRMGDMNTEAFF.

CDR3 region: CASSPDRLNQPQHF. CDR3 nucleotides: TGTGCCAGCTCACCGGACAGACTCAATCAGCCCCAGCATTTT. This chain connects TRBV18 to TRBJ1-5, with D perhaps TRBD1 (6 bases). V was clipped by 3 bases and J by 3 bases, with 9 bases between them. Per germline, CDR1 KGHSH and CDR2 LQKENI. The CDR3 sequence is 14 residues long.

The V call is TRBV7-9, the J call TRBJ1-4; D might be TRBD1 (6 bases). This CDR3 has 15 amino acids. Germline V lookup: CDR1 SEHNR, CDR2 FQNEAQ (reference sequence). The germline V and J ends were trimmed by 1 base and 7 bases, with 13 bases remaining between them. CDR3: CASSLEWTEGEKLFF. The CDR3 bases are TGTGCCAGCAGCTTAGAGTGGACAGAAGGTGAAAAACTGTTTTTT.

This chain uses TRBV19 with TRBJ2-3, with D tentatively TRBD1 (6 bases). The CDR3 covers 15 residues. The V end lost 2 bases, the J end lost 1 base, and 10 bases lay between the germline ends. Germline values: CDR1 LNHDA, CDR2 SQIVND (reference sequence). Here the CDR3 reads CASSIQGWGTDTQYF. The CDR3 DNA reads as TGTGCCAGTAGTATACAGGGGTGGGGCACAGATACGCAGTATTTT.

The J gene is TRBJ2-5, the V gene TRBV30; 9 bases are a match to TRBD2. This CDR3 region has 14 residues. Losses at the gene ends were 2 bases for V and 4 bases for J; bases not matched to a gene: 5. Per the germline V gene, CDR1 is GTSNPN and CDR2 is SVGIG (reference sequence). In DNA form, the CDR3 reads TGTGCCTGGAGTTCCGGGACTAGCAGAGAGACCCAGTACTTC. Its translation is CAWSSGTSRETQYF. Full variable domain (outside the CDR3, taken from reference TRBV30 and TRBJ2-5): SQTIHQWPATLVQPVGSPLSLECTVEGTSNPNLYWYRQAAGRGLQLLFYSVGIGQISSEVPQNLSASRPQDRQFILSSKKLLLSDSGFYLCAWSSGTSRETQYFGPGTRLLVL.

This clone was observed a single time. This chain joins TRBV13 and TRBJ1-2; possible D gene TRBD1, 5 bases. This CDR3 contains 15 residues. Germline values: CDR1 PRHDT, CDR2 FYEKMQ (reference sequence). V lost 7 bases and J lost 6, with 21 bases in between. CDR3 in amino acids: CASTNSLGVLDGYTF. The CDR3 bases are TGTGCCAGCACCAATTCTTTAGGGGTTTTGGATGGCTACACCTTC.

This clone was seen only once. The gene calls are TRBV15 and TRBJ2-5, with D possibly being TRBD2 (5 bases). Trimming pared 0 bases from V and 4 bases from J, leaving 12 bases between. CDR3 length equals 15 residues. Germline-derived CDR1 and CDR2 are LNHNV and YYDKDF (reference sequence). The chain's CDR3 is CATSRDPGMIETQYF. In DNA form, the CDR3 reads TGTGCCACCAGCAGAGATCCGGGGATGATAGAGACCCAGTACTTC.

The rearrangement uses TRBV5-4 and TRBJ2-2, with 11 bases fitting TRBD2. Germline values: CDR1 SGHNT, CDR2 YYREEE (reference sequence). Trimming removed 4 bases from V and 1 base from J; junction bases left unmatched: 3. The CDR3 contains 16 residues. The CDR3 DNA follows: TGTGCCAGCAGCCAAGGGACTAGCGGGAACACCGGGGAGCTGTTTTTT. Protein product: CASSQGTSGNTGELFF. Drawing the rest from reference TRBV5-4 and TRBJ2-2, the complete variable domain is ETGVTQSPTHLIKTRGQQVTLRCSSQSGHNTVSWYQQALGQGPQFIFQYYREEENGRGNFPPRFSGLQFPNYSSELNVNALELDDSALYLCASSQGTSGNTGELFFGEGSRLTVL.

This chain joins TRBV7-9 and TRBJ2-2; no clear D gene. Germline V CDR1 and CDR2: SEHNR, FQNEAQ (reference sequence). Trimming pared 5 bases from V and 1 base from J, leaving 8 bases between. The CDR3 loop spans 14 amino acids. The CDR3: CASSIDKNTGELFF. CDR3 coding DNA: TGTGCCAGCAGCATCGACAAGAACACCGGGGAGCTGTTTTTT.

The J gene is TRBJ2-3, the V gene TRBV18; 7 bases line up with TRBD2. Germline CDR1 is KGHSH and CDR2 is LQKENI. Germline trimming cut 3 bases from V and 3 bases from J; bases unmatched to any gene: 6. The CDR3 is made up of 15 amino acids. The CDR3 sequence is CASSPTRELTDTQYF. The CDR3 DNA reads TGTGCCAGCTCACCCACGCGGGAGTTAACAGATACGCAGTATTTT. The full variable domain, in which reference TRBV18 and TRBJ2-3 provide the parts outside the CDR3, is NAGVMQNPRHLVRRRGQEARLRCSPMKGHSHVYWYRQLPEEGLKFMVYLQKENIIDESGMPKERFSAEFPKEGPSILRIQQVVRGDSAAYFCASSPTRELTDTQYFGPGTRLTVL.

The V call is TRBV11-2, the J call TRBJ1-1; D gene uncertain. Trimming removed 2 bases at V and 2 bases at J, with 6 bases between. The CDR3 is made up of 13 amino acids. Germline V lookup: CDR1 SGHAT, CDR2 FQNNGV. The CDR3 sequence: CASSLPPNTEAFF. The CDR3 nucleotides are TGTGCCAGCAGCTTACCCCCAAACACTGAAGCTTTCTTT.

The chain recombines TRBV15 with TRBJ2-1; tentatively, D is TRBD2 (5 bases). V lost 0 bases, J lost 15 bases, and 12 bases lay in between. The CDR3 covers 12 residues. The germline V gene has CDR1 LNHNV and CDR2 YYDKDF (reference sequence). The CDR3 loop is CATSRDLAAGFF. The CDR3 nucleotides are TGTGCCACCAGCAGAGATTTGGCCGCGGGGTTCTTC.

The chain uses TRBV9 and TRBJ2-3; 9 bases match TRBD1. V lost 4 bases, J lost 2 bases, and 17 bases stayed unmatched. CDR3 length equals 19 residues. Per germline, CDR1 SGDLS and CDR2 YYNGEE. Here the CDR3 DNA reads TGTGCCAGCAGCCCCCTTGGGACAGGGTTGTCACTTTCCACAGATACGCAGTATTTT. Protein: CASSPLGTGLSLSTDTQYF. Drawing the rest from reference TRBV9 and TRBJ2-3, the complete variable domain is DSGVTQTPKHLITATGQRVTLRCSPRSGDLSVYWYQQSLDQGLQFLIQYYNGEERAKGNILERFSAQQFPDLHSELNLSSLELGDSALYFCASSPLGTGLSLSTDTQYFGPGTRLTVL.

This sequence joins TRBV5-1 and TRBJ2-2; D not resolved. Germline-derived CDR1 and CDR2 are SGHRS and YFSETQ. The CDR3 spans 14 residues. V dropped 1 base and J dropped 4 bases, with 8 bases sitting between them. Here the CDR3 DNA reads TGCGCCAGCAGCTTGCAGCGAGGCACCGGGGAGCTGTTTTTT. It codes for CASSLQRGTGELFF. Full variable domain (remainder filled in from reference TRBV5-1 and TRBJ2-2): KAGVTQTPRYLIKTRGQQVTLSCSPISGHRSVSWYQQTPGQGLQFLFEYFSETQRNKGNFPGRFSGRQFSNSRSEMNVSTLELGDSALYLCASSLQRGTGELFFGEGSRLTVL.

This rearrangement joins TRBV27 to TRBJ2-3, with 7 positions matching TRBD2. The CDR3 loop spans 15 amino acids. The germline gives CDR1 MNHEY, CDR2 SMNVEV (reference sequence). V shed 6 bases, J shed 0 bases, and the junction held 6 bases outside the gene matches. The CDR3 nucleotides are TGTGCCAGCAGCCCCCGCGGGGGAAGCACAGATACGCAGTATTTT. Residues: CASSPRGGSTDTQYF.

The rearrangement joins TRBV9 to TRBJ2-5; 8 positions match TRBD2. Germline V lookup: CDR1 SGDLS, CDR2 YYNGEE. With 5 bases clipped from V and 2 bases from J, the junction kept 8 bases outside the gene matches. This CDR3 comprises 15 residues. CDR3 sequence (DNA): TGTGCCAGCAGTAGTTCGGGACTAGTACAAGAGACCCAGTACTTC. The encoded protein is CASSSSGLVQETQYF.

The chain has TRBV6-5 and TRBJ2-7; 10 bases are a match to TRBD1. This CDR3 is built from 15 residues. With V trimmed by 5 bases and J by 5 bases, 9 bases remained unmatched. Germline CDR1 MNHEY, CDR2 SVGAGI. Here the CDR3 reads CASSSPGQGMHEQYF. For the CDR3, the DNA is TGTGCCAGCAGTAGCCCGGGACAGGGGATGCACGAGCAGTACTTC.

For the CDR3, the DNA is TGTGCCAGCAGTGGAACCGGGACTAGCGGGGCCCTGTGGTACTTC. It translates to CASSGTGTSGALWYF. The chain has TRBV6-6 and TRBJ2-7, with TRBD2 identical over 13 bases. CDR1 and CDR2 (germline): MNHNY, SVGAGI (reference sequence). Trimming at V came to 5 bases and at J to 12 bases, leaving 13 bases not matched to a gene. CDR3 length equals 15 residues.

The J gene is TRBJ1-3, the V gene TRBV6-1, with D possibly matching TRBD1 (5 bases). Germline assignment: CDR1 MNHNS and CDR2 SASEGT. V was shortened by 2 bases and J by 2 bases, with 13 bases between the two germline ends. This CDR3 spans 16 amino acids. CDR3: CASSELTGFAGNTIYF. CDR3 nucleotides: TGTGCCAGCAGTGAACTTACAGGTTTTGCTGGAAACACCATATATTTT.

This clone was counted a single time. This chain joins TRBV6-5 and TRBJ1-2; 8 bases are shared with TRBD1. Unmatched junction bases numbered 9, after V lost 0 bases and J lost 6 bases. The germline CDR1 and CDR2 sequences are MNHEY and SVGAGI. CDR3 length equals 16 residues. The CDR3 here is CASSYSPGQGGNGYTF. In nucleotides, the CDR3 is TGTGCCAGCAGTTACTCCCCCGGACAGGGCGGTAATGGCTACACCTTC.